Sequencing of this TCR beta chain was carried out in a study of T cell repertoires in cytomegalovirus infection. Study-level information: Recently identified HLA-C-restricted and well-studied HLA-B-restricted CMV epitopes were used.

V was pared by 3 bases and J by 7 bases, with 9 bases between. The CDR3 totals 12 residues. Germline V gives CDR1 KGHSH, CDR2 LQKENI. TCRdb reprocessed the reads via MiXCR and lists one record per CDR3 protein. The sample has roughly 730,000 distinct CDR3 sequences; around a third are singletons. This clonotype was recorded a few times. No antigen is known for it. The sequence derives from a human donor in good health (CMV status not recorded). Some clones in this sample may be carry-over from other donors' samples. The chain uses TRBV18 and TRBJ1-1; no definite D call. Sequencing used cultured PBMCs, obtained from culture after CMV antigen stimulation. The CDR3 coding sequence is TGTGCCAGCTCACCCTCGGGCTTTGAAGCTTTCTTT. Its protein is CASSPSGFEAFF.